These T cell receptor beta chains were read from a single sample in a study of T cell responses to AZD1222 COVID-19 vaccine. Here immunoSEQ multiplex PCR was the method, and the copy in TCRdb shows in-frame clones only, minus some. The sample includes 210,000 or so clones, under 95% of them seen just once. The source was peripheral blood, collected on day 0 of MenACWY control vaccination. The source of these receptors is an adult in good health. Both conserved end residues are part of each CDR3. Each record gives: CDR3 DNA, CDR3 protein, V gene, J gene, clone size, D gene. A D gene is named only where the DNA matches it firmly. A row's size may be missing; if present it is once, few, many or a size class.

TGCAGCGCCCAGGCCGGGACATCTAACACTGAAGCTTTCTTT	CSAQAGTSNTEAFF	TRBV29-1	TRBJ1-1	.	.
TGTGCCAGCAGCCAGGCTATTGCTGGGACTGAAGCTTTCTTT	CASSQAIAGTEAFF	TRBV14	TRBJ1-1	.	.
TGCGCCAGCAGCCAAGAACCGGGTGGGGGCATGGCCCAGTACTTC	CASSQEPGGGMAQYF	TRBV4-1	TRBJ2-5	.	.
TGTGCCAGCAGTTATGCCGGGGTAGGAAACACCATATATTTT	CASSYAGVGNTIYF	TRBV6-1	TRBJ1-3	.	.
TGTGCCAGTAGTATCCAAGGGGCATACACTGAAGCTTTCTTT	CASSIQGAYTEAFF	TRBV19	TRBJ1-1	.	.
TGTGCCAGCTCACCTTCCAGGGGGCTTAGCTATGGCTACACCTTC	CASSPSRGLSYGYTF	TRBV18	TRBJ1-2	.	TRBD1
TGTGCCAGCTCAAACAGGGGGAACACTGAAGCTTTCTTT	CASSNRGNTEAFF	TRBV18	TRBJ1-1	.	TRBD1
TGCAGCGTCACGGGACAGGGGGCCTCTGAAGCTTTCTTT	CSVTGQGASEAFF	TRBV29-1	TRBJ1-1	.	TRBD1
TGTGCCAGCGGCCTCTCTGGAAACACCATATATTTT	CASGLSGNTIYF	TRBV28	TRBJ1-3	.	.
TGTGCCAGCAGCGTAAATGGACAGGGCGACTATGGCTACACCTTC	CASSVNGQGDYGYTF	TRBV9	TRBJ1-2	.	TRBD1
TGTGCCAGCAGTGAGCATGGGACAGCTAACTATGGCTACACCTTC	CASSEHGTANYGYTF	TRBV25-1	TRBJ1-2	.	TRBD1
TGTGCCAGCAGTCTTTCCGCCGGGACAGGGGGATTTTTCTATGGCTACACCTTC	CASSLSAGTGGFFYGYTF	TRBV6-2/TRBV6-3	TRBJ1-2	.	TRBD1
TGTGCCAGCTCACCGGGGACAGGGGTATACAATGAGCAGTTCTTC	CASSPGTGVYNEQFF	TRBV18	TRBJ2-1	.	TRBD1
TGTGCCAGCAGCCACGGGGAAGGGAATGAGCAGTTCTTC	CASSHGEGNEQFF	TRBV3-1/TRBV3-2	TRBJ2-1	.	.
TGTGCCAGTAGTATAGTGCCAGATTCACTGTTTTTT	CASSIVPDSLFF	TRBV19	TRBJ1-4	.	.
TGCGCCAGCAGGGCGGGACTAGCGGGCAACGAGCAGTACTTC	CASRAGLAGNEQYF	TRBV5-1	TRBJ2-7	.	TRBD2
TGTGCCAGCAGCTTAGACCAAGCGGGGCAGTACTTC	CASSLDQAGQYF	TRBV7-8	TRBJ2-7	.	.
TGTGCCAGCAGTTTATTGGGAACAGGGGACAAACGGAACACTGAAGCTTTCTTT	CASSLLGTGDKRNTEAFF	TRBV7-6	TRBJ1-1	.	TRBD1
TGTGCCAGCAGCCCCGGTCCCTTCAGTGGGGGCTATGGCTACACCTTC	CASSPGPFSGGYGYTF	TRBV7-9	TRBJ1-2	.	.
TGTGCCAGCAGCCATCAAGGGGACAGGGGAGGTGGCTACACCTTC	CASSHQGDRGGGYTF	TRBV3-1/TRBV3-2	TRBJ1-2	.	TRBD1
TGTGCCAGGAAGGGGAAGGCCTATGGCTACACCTTC	CARKGKAYGYTF	TRBV28	TRBJ1-2	.	.
TGTGCCAGCAGTCTCAACACCAACACTGAAGCTTTCTTT	CASSLNTNTEAFF	TRBV28	TRBJ1-1	.	.
TGTGCCAGCTCACCAGAGGGCCCAGATACGCAGTATTTT	CASSPEGPDTQYF	TRBV18	TRBJ2-3	.	.
TGTGCCAGCAGCGAGGGGACTAGCGGGGGCCTGTACAATGAGCAGTTCTTC	CASSEGTSGGLYNEQFF	TRBV7-9	TRBJ2-1	.	TRBD2
TGTGCCTGGACAGGGGTCACTGAAGCTTTCTTT	CAWTGVTEAFF	TRBV30	TRBJ1-1	.	.
TGTGCCAGCAGCTGGGGGGGCCAGAACACTGAAGCTTTCTTT	CASSWGGQNTEAFF	TRBV5-6	TRBJ1-1	.	.
TGTGCCAGCAGTGTGGCGGGGGACCATGGCTACACCTTC	CASSVAGDHGYTF	TRBV2	TRBJ1-2	.	.
TGTGCCAGCAGTTTTTCCACTGCGTACCCCTATAATTCACCCCTCCACTTT	CASSFSTAYPYNSPLHF	TRBV27	TRBJ1-6	.	.
TGTGCCAGTAGTATCCCCTCTCTCCAGGGCAATGAGCAGTTCTTC	CASSIPSLQGNEQFF	TRBV19	TRBJ2-1	.	.
TGTGCCAGCAGCCAAGATAGGGCCCACACGGCCTACGAGCAGTACTTC	CASSQDRAHTAYEQYF	TRBV3-1/TRBV3-2	TRBJ2-7	.	.
TGTGCCAGCAGTTACGGGACAGGAGAAAACACCATATATTTT	CASSYGTGENTIYF	TRBV6-5	TRBJ1-3	.	TRBD1
TGTGCCAGCAGCTTAGGGGGGACAGGGGGCAACTATGGCTACACCTTC	CASSLGGTGGNYGYTF	TRBV7-2	TRBJ1-2	.	TRBD1
TGTGCCAGCAGCGCGTCCGAGGTTTCGAACACTGAAGCTTTCTTT	CASSASEVSNTEAFF	TRBV7-9	TRBJ1-1	.	.
TGTGCCTGGGGGGACAGCACCTACGAGCAGTACTTC	CAWGDSTYEQYF	TRBV30	TRBJ2-7	.	TRBD1
TGTGCCAGCAGAAAACGGGAGAACACTGAAGCTTTCTTT	CASRKRENTEAFF	TRBV12-3/TRBV12-4	TRBJ1-1	once	.
TGTGCCAGCAGCTCAGGGACAGTAGCTGGAAACACCATATATTTT	CASSSGTVAGNTIYF	TRBV6-5	TRBJ1-3	.	TRBD1
TGTGCCAGCAGCTTGGTATTACGGGGGAACACTGAAGCTTTCTTT	CASSLVLRGNTEAFF	TRBV5-4	TRBJ1-1	.	.
TGTGCCAGCAGTCGAACCTCGGCGGGCAATCAGCCCCAGCATTTT	CASSRTSAGNQPQHF	TRBV6-5	TRBJ1-5	.	.
TGTGCCAGCAGTTTCACCGATGGCTACACCTTC	CASSFTDGYTF	TRBV12-3/TRBV12-4	TRBJ1-2	.	.
TGTGCCAGCAGCCAAGGGGTGCGGGGGAACACCGGGGAGCTGTTTTTT	CASSQGVRGNTGELFF	TRBV3-1/TRBV3-2	TRBJ2-2	.	.
TGCGCCAGCAGCCAAGATTTCACAAAGAACACTGAAGCTTTCTTT	CASSQDFTKNTEAFF	TRBV4-3	TRBJ1-1	.	.
TGTGCCAGCAGTTACGGACGGGCCAACACTGAAGCTTTCTTT	CASSYGRANTEAFF	TRBV6-5	TRBJ1-1	.	.
TGTGCCAGCAGTGTGGACAGGACGTCTGGCTACACCTTC	CASSVDRTSGYTF	TRBV2	TRBJ1-2	.	TRBD1
TGTGCCAGCAGCTTATATGGGGGCGCCGGGGAGCTGTTTTTT	CASSLYGGAGELFF	TRBV7-8	TRBJ2-2	.	.
TGTGCCAGCAGCCGCATAGGGAACACTGAAGCTTTCTTT	CASSRIGNTEAFF	TRBV12-3/TRBV12-4	TRBJ1-1	.	.
TGTGCCAGCAGTTACTCGGGGGAGCAGTACTTC	CASSYSGEQYF	TRBV6-5	TRBJ2-7	.	.
TGCGCCAGCAGCCGCTACGAGCAGTACTTC	CASSRYEQYF	TRBV5-1	TRBJ2-7	.	.
TGCAGTGGCGGGATAGGCTACGAGCAGTACTTC	CSGGIGYEQYF	TRBV20-1	TRBJ2-7	.	.
TGTGCCAGCAGCCTGAGCCAGAACACTGAAGCTTTCTTT	CASSLSQNTEAFF	TRBV7-2	TRBJ1-1	.	.
TGTGCCAGCAGCTCGACAGGGACTTGGGAGAGACCCCAGTACTTC	CASSSTGTWERPQYF	TRBV7-9	TRBJ2-5	.	.
TGTGCCAGCAGCCAGGACAGGGACATCTATGGCTACACCTTC	CASSQDRDIYGYTF	TRBV6-5	TRBJ1-2	.	TRBD1
TGTGCCAGCAGCTCAGGACAGGGGCCAGAGACCCAGTACTTC	CASSSGQGPETQYF	TRBV5-4	TRBJ2-5	.	TRBD1
TGTGCCAGCCGATTGGGAGTCGGGGAGCTGTTTTTT	CASRLGVGELFF	TRBV7-2	TRBJ2-2	.	.
TGCAGCGTCGGGGGCGGTAATGAAAAACTGTTTTTT	CSVGGGNEKLFF	TRBV29-1	TRBJ1-4	few	.
TGTGCCAGCAGCCACCCCCTGGAAGCGGGGACCCAAGAGACCCAGTACTTC	CASSHPLEAGTQETQYF	TRBV14	TRBJ2-5	.	TRBD2
TGTGCCAGCAGCCGTGACAGGGGTAGTCGAGCTTTCTTT	CASSRDRGSRAFF	TRBV27	TRBJ1-1	.	TRBD1
TGTGCCAGCAGGTCGAGGACAGCAAATTCACCCCTCCACTTT	CASRSRTANSPLHF	TRBV2	TRBJ1-6	.	.
TGCAGTTGGACCGAGAACACTGAAGCTTTCTTT	CSWTENTEAFF	TRBV20-1	TRBJ1-1	.	.
TGTGCCAGTAGTTCCGGGATAAGCAATCAGCCCCAGCATTTT	CASSSGISNQPQHF	TRBV19	TRBJ1-5	.	.